The clone carrying this T cell receptor beta chain was picked up a small number of times. The source of the sample is a study of blood T cell repertoires in COVID-19. Turning to the study itself: Some COVID-19 samples were acute and others convalescent; all came from the United States, Italy and Spain. The cDNA or gDNA used as material had been derived from T cells, B-cell-depleted T cells, or PBMCs.

V was trimmed by 6 bases and J by 4 bases, leaving 16 bases between them. CDR1 is LNHDA, CDR2 SQIVND, per germline (reference sequence). CDR3 size: 15 residues. Generated by immunoSEQ multiplex PCR, the TCRdb table keeps only in-frame clones and is missing some. Of under 150,000 clones detected, around 84% appear once; the ten largest clones hold approximately 18%. The TCR originated in a woman older than 75 with acute or convalescent COVID-19. This chain links TRBV19 with TRBJ2-1; possible D gene TRBD1, 6 bases. Sample: peripheral blood. The chain's CDR3 is CASSPGHVGYNEQFF. The CDR3 DNA reads as TGTGCCAGTAGCCCGGGACACGTAGGATACAATGAGCAGTTCTTC.